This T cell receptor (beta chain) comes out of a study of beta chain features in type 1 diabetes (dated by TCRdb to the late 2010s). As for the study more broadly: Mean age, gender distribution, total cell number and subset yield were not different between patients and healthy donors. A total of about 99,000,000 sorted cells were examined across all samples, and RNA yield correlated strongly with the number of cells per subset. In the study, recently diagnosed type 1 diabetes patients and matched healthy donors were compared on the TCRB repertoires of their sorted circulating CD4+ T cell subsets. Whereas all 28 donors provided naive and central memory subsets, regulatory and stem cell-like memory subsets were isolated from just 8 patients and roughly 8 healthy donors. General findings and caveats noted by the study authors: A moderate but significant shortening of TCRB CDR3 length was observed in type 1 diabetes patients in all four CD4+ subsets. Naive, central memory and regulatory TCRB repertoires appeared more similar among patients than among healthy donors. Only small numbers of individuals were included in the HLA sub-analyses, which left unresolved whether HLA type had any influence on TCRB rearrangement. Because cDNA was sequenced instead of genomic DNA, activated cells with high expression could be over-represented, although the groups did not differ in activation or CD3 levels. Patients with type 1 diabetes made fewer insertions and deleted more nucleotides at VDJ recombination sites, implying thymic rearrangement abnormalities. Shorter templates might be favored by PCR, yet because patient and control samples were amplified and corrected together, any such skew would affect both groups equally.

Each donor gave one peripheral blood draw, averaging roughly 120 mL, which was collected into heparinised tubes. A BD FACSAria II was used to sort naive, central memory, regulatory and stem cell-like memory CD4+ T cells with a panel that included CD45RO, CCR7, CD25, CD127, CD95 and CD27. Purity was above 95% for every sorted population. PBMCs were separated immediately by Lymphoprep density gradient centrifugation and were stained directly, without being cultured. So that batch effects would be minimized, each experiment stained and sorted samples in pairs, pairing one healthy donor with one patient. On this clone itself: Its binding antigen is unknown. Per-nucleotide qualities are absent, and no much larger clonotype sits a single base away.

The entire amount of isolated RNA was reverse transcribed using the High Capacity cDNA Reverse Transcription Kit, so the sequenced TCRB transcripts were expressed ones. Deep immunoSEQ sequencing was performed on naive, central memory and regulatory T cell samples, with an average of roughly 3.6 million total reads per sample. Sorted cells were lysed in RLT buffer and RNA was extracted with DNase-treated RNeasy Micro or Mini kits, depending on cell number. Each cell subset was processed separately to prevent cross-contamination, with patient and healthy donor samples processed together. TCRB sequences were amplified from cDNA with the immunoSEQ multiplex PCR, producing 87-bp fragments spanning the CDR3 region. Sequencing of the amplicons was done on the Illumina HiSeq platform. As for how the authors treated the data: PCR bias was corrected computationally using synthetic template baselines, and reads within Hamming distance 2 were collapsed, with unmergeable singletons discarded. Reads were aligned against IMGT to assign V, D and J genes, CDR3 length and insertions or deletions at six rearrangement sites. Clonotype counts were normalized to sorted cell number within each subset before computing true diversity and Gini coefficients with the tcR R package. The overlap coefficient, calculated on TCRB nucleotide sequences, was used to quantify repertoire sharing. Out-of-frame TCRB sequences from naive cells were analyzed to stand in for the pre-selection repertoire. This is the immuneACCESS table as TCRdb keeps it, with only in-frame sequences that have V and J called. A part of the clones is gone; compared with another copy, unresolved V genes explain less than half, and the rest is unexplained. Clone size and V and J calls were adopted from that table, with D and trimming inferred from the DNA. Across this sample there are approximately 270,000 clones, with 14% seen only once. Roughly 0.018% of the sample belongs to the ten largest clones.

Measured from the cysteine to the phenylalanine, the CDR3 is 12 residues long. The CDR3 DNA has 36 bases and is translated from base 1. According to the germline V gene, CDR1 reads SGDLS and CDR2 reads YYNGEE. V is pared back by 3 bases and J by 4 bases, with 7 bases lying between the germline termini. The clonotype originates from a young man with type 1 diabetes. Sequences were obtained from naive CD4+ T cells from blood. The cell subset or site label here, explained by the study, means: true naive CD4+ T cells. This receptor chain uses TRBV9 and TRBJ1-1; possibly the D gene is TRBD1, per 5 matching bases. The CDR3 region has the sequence CASSATGTEAFF. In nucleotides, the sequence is TGTGCCAGCAGCGCAACAGGCACTGAAGCTTTCTTT.